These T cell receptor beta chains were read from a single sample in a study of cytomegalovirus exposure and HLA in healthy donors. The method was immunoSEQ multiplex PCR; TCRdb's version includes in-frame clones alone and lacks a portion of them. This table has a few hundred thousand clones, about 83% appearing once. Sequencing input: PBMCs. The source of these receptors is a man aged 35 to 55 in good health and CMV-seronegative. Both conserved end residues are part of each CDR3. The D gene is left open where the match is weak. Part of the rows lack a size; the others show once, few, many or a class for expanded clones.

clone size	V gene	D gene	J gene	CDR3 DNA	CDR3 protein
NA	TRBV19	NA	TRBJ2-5	TGTGCCAGTAGCAGCCGGCAGGGAAAAGAGACCCAGTACTTC	CASSSRQGKETQYF
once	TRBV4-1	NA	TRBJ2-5	TGCGCCAGCAGCGCACAGGTAGACCAAGAGACCCAGTACTTC	CASSAQVDQETQYF
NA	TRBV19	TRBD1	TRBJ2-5	TGTGCCAGTAGTATATCAGGACAGGGGCCTCAAGAGACCCAGTACTTC	CASSISGQGPQETQYF
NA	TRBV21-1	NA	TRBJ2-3	TGTGCCAGCAGCTCCCTAGCGGGAGAGAGCACAGATACGCAGTATTTT	CASSSLAGESTDTQYF
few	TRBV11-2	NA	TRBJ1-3	TGTGCCAGCAGCTTGGAGAGGGCTGGAAACACCATATATTTT	CASSLERAGNTIYF
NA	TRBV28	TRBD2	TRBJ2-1	TGTGCCAGCAGTTTGAGCGGGAGGGCCAATGAGCAGTTCTTC	CASSLSGRANEQFF
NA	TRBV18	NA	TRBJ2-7	TGTGCCAGCTCACTTCATCGAGGGATCTACGAGCAGTACTTC	CASSLHRGIYEQYF
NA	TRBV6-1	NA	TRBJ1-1	TGTGCCAGCAGTGAAGGGACAAACGTGAGAGCTTTCTTT	CASSEGTNVRAFF
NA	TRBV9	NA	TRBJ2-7	TGTGCCAGCAGCGTAGGGGCGGGGGAGCAGTACTTC	CASSVGAGEQYF
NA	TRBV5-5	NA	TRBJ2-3	TGTGCCAGCAGTGACCGAAGAGGGGACTCGGGTACAGATACGCAGTATTTT	CASSDRRGDSGTDTQYF
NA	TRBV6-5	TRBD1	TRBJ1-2	TGTGCCAGCAGTTTCGCAGGGGGTGGCTACACCTTC	CASSFAGGGYTF
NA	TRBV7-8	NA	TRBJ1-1	TGTGCCAGCAGCTTACAGACAGTGAACACTGAAGCTTTCTTT	CASSLQTVNTEAFF
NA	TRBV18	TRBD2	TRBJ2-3	TGTGCCAGCTCACCATCAACGGGACTAGCGGGATCAGATACGCAGTATTTT	CASSPSTGLAGSDTQYF
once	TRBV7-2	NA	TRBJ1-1	TGTGCCAGCAGCTTAGGTCCAGGGGTGAACACTGAAGCTTTCTTT	CASSLGPGVNTEAFF
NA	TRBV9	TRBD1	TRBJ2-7	TGTGCCAGCAGCGGAAGCGGGACAGGGTCCTACGAGCAGTACTTC	CASSGSGTGSYEQYF
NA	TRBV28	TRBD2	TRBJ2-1	TGTGCCAGCAGCTTACTAGCGGGATACAATGAGCAGTTCTTC	CASSLLAGYNEQFF
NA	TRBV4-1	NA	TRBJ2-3	TGCGCCAGCAGCCACTTAGGCGGGAGCACAGATACGCAGTATTTT	CASSHLGGSTDTQYF
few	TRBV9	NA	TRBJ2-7	TGTGCCAGCAGCTCAGGGGTCGCAGACTACGAGCAGTACTTC	CASSSGVADYEQYF
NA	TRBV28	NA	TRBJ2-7	TGTGCCAGCAGCCGCCCCCCAGGGCAAGTCAACGAGCAGTACTTC	CASSRPPGQVNEQYF
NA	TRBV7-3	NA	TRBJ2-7	TGTGCCAGCAGCTTGTCAGGGGACTACGAGCAGTACTTC	CASSLSGDYEQYF
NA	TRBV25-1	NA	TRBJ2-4	TGTGCCAGCAGTGAATCAGCAGGGAAGGCCAAAAACATTCAGTACTTC	CASSESAGKAKNIQYF
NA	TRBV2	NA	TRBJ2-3	TGTGCCAGCATCCCGACAGATACGCAGTATTTT	CASIPTDTQYF
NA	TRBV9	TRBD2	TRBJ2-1	TGTGCCAGCAACCCTAGGACTAGCGGGGGGGAATACAATGAGCAGTTCTTC	CASNPRTSGGEYNEQFF
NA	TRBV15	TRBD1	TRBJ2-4	TGTGCCACCAGCAGAATCTCCGACAGGGTTGGCAAAAACATTCAGTACTTC	CATSRISDRVGKNIQYF
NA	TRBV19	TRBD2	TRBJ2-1	TGTGCCAGTAGTTGGGGAGGGATCCTCTACAATGAGCAGTTCTTC	CASSWGGILYNEQFF
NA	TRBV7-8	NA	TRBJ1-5	TGTGCCAGCAGCTTAGGGGCACGCAATCAGCCCCAGCATTTT	CASSLGARNQPQHF